Below are 32 T cell receptor beta chains sequenced from a single sample in a study of blood T cell repertoires in COVID-19 (dated by TCRdb to the early 2020s). Receptor libraries were prepared by the immunoSEQ multiplex PCR assay. TCRdb mirrors the immuneACCESS table, restricted to in-frame sequences. Some clones are absent from its copies; in checked studies, under half trace to an unresolved V gene, and the reason for the others is unknown. Recorded for this sample are more than 95,000 clones; around 80% of them occurred a single time. The ten biggest clones cover approximately 15% of the sample. Sequencing was performed on peripheral blood. The source of these receptors is a woman aged 80 or older with acute or convalescent COVID-19.

This clone turned up a few times. The CDR3 DNA reads as TGTGCCAGCATCCTACGGCTAGCGGGAGGCAATGAGCAGTTCTTC. This gives the protein CASILRLAGGNEQFF. This chain uses TRBV27 with TRBJ2-1, with TRBD2 matching 11 bases. V dropped 7 bases and J dropped 6; count of bases not matched to a gene: 8. The CDR3 contains 15 residues. Per germline, CDR1 MNHEY and CDR2 SMNVEV (reference sequence).

The gene calls are TRBV7-6 and TRBJ2-3; 9 bases fit TRBD1. Germline V CDR1 and CDR2: SGHVS, FNYEAQ. The CDR3 consists of 17 residues. With V trimmed by 5 bases and J by 0 bases, 9 bases remained unmatched. The chain's CDR3 is CASSHPKTGGSTDTQYF. CDR3 in DNA: TGTGCCAGCAGCCACCCGAAAACAGGGGGCAGCACAGATACGCAGTATTTT.

The V call is TRBV10-3, the J call TRBJ1-2, with 7 bases that match TRBD1. V shed 0 bases, J shed 4 bases, and the junction held 2 bases outside the gene matches. Per germline, CDR1 ENHRY and CDR2 SYGVKD. The CDR3 spans 14 residues. CDR3 nucleotide sequence: TGTGCCATCAGTGAGTCCCGGGACAGCTATGGCTACACCTTC. This translates into CAISESRDSYGYTF.

This clone was detected a few times. The CDR3 sequence: CASSLSLLAQGERNTEAFF. CDR3 coding DNA: TGTGCCAGCAGTTTATCGTTACTCGCCCAGGGGGAGAGAAACACTGAAGCTTTCTTT. The rearrangement joins TRBV27 to TRBJ1-1, with TRBD1 identical over 7 bases. The CDR3 loop spans 19 amino acids. Trimming cost V 0 bases and J 2 bases; bases outside gene matches: 15. The V gene's germline CDR1 is MNHEY and CDR2 SMNVEV (reference sequence).

This chain joins TRBV20-1 and TRBJ2-2; D unclear. The V gene lost 3 bases and the J gene lost 4 bases, with 6 bases spanning the gap. Germline-derived CDR1 and CDR2 are DFQATT and SNEGSKA (reference sequence). The CDR3 consists of 12 residues. The CDR3 loop is CSASPFTGELFF. The CDR3 nucleotides read TGCAGTGCTAGTCCCTTCACCGGGGAGCTGTTTTTT.

This clone was seen only once. The chain combines TRBV9 with TRBJ2-1; 8 bases match TRBD1. This CDR3 comprises 14 residues. Unmatched junction bases numbered 18, after V lost 10 bases and J lost 12 bases. CDR1 and CDR2 from the germline V gene are SGDLS and YYNGEE. CDR3 region: CAFRPTGGRNGQFF. CDR3 nucleotides: TGTGCCTTCCGACCTACAGGGGGGAGAAACGGGCAGTTCTTC.

The gene calls are TRBV3-1 (or the pseudogene TRBV3-2) and TRBJ1-1; TRBD1 matches 8 bases. J was trimmed by 7 bases and V by 3 bases; bases with no gene match: 1. The CDR3 loop spans 12 amino acids. Germline V gene data show CDR1 as LGHDT and CDR2 as YNNKEL (reference sequence). The CDR3: CASSHGQGEAFF. The CDR3 region has the DNA TGTGCCAGCAGCCACGGACAGGGTGAAGCTTTCTTT.

The chain couples TRBV19 to TRBJ1-5, with TRBD1 as a possible D gene (6 bases). Looked up from germline, CDR1 is LNHDA and CDR2 is SQIVND (reference sequence). V was pared by 3 bases and J by 7 bases, with 13 bases between. This CDR3 has 14 residues. The chain's CDR3 is CASSIRGINQPQHF. The CDR3 bases are TGTGCCAGTAGTATTAGGGGGATCAACCAGCCCCAGCATTTT.

This sequence joins TRBV5-1 and TRBJ2-1; 9 bases map to TRBD1. Germline values: CDR1 SGHRS, CDR2 YFSETQ. CDR3 size: 15 residues. Germline trimming cut 0 bases from V and 7 bases from J; bases unmatched to any gene: 5. The CDR3 DNA is TGCGCCAGCAGCTTGGAAGGGACAGGGTTTAATGAGCAGTTCTTC. It yields the protein CASSLEGTGFNEQFF. Complete variable domain (other parts from reference TRBV5-1 and TRBJ2-1): KAGVTQTPRYLIKTRGQQVTLSCSPISGHRSVSWYQQTPGQGLQFLFEYFSETQRNKGNFPGRFSGRQFSNSRSEMNVSTLELGDSALYLCASSLEGTGFNEQFFGPGTRLTVL.

This clone was recorded a few times. The V call is TRBV7-2, the J call TRBJ1-1; D not resolved. This CDR3 spans 13 amino acids. Germline loops: CDR1 SGHTA, CDR2 FQGNSA. Between the trimmed V and J ends, which lost 4 bases and 4 bases, there was a span of 10 bases. The CDR3 DNA is TGTGCCAGCAGCTCATTCTCGGGCACTGAAGCTTTCTTT. It yields the protein CASSSFSGTEAFF. Together with reference TRBV7-2 and TRBJ1-1, the CDR3 gives the full variable domain: GAGVSQSPSNKVTEKGKDVELRCDPISGHTALYWYRQSLGQGLEFLIYFQGNSAPDKSGLPSDRFSAERTGGSVSTLTIQRTQQEDSAVYLCASSSFSGTEAFFGQGTRLTVV.

The rearrangement uses TRBV14 and TRBJ2-2, with 11 bases lining up with TRBD2. The V gene's germline CDR1 is SGHDN and CDR2 FVKESK. Trimming at V came to 0 bases and at J to 6 bases, leaving 12 bases not matched to a gene. This CDR3 region has 19 residues. Here the CDR3 DNA reads TGTGCCAGCAGCCAAGATATTACTAGCGGGAGACCATCCGCCGGGGAGCTGTTTTTT. As protein: CASSQDITSGRPSAGELFF.

This clone turned up a few times. This chain links TRBV11-3 with TRBJ1-1, with a weak D call TRBD1 (5 bases). The CDR3 extends over 13 amino acids. The germline V gene has CDR1 SGHNT and CDR2 YENEEA. Trimming shortened V by 6 bases and J by 1 base, and 9 bases separated the two germline ends. The CDR3 DNA reads as TGTGCCAGCAGGCAACAGGAGAACACTGAAGCTTTCTTT. This sequence encodes CASRQQENTEAFF.

The chain combines TRBV7-9 with TRBJ2-3, with D hard to call. CDR1 and CDR2 from the germline V gene are SEHNR and FQNEAQ (reference sequence). V was trimmed by 1 base and J by 5 bases, leaving 4 bases between them. The CDR3 spans 12 residues. This CDR3 is CASSLVEDTQYF. For the CDR3, the DNA is TGTGCCAGCAGCTTAGTAGAAGATACGCAGTATTTT. Drawing the rest from reference TRBV7-9 and TRBJ2-3, the complete variable domain is DTGVSQNPRHKITKRGQNVTFRCDPISEHNRLYWYRQTLGQGPEFLTYFQNEAQLEKSRLLSDRFSAERPKGSFSTLEIQRTEQGDSAMYLCASSLVEDTQYFGPGTRLTVL.

This clone was picked up one time. This chain links TRBV11-2 with TRBJ2-1; TRBD2 matches 8 bases. The CDR3 runs to 14 residues. Losses at the gene ends were 3 bases for V and 4 bases for J; bases not matched to a gene: 2. CDR1 SGHAT and CDR2 FQNNGV come from the germline V gene. The CDR3 protein is CASSFGTRYNEQFF. CDR3 nucleotide sequence: TGTGCCAGCAGCTTCGGGACTAGGTACAATGAGCAGTTCTTC.

J is TRBJ2-1 and V is TRBV6-6; 9 positions match TRBD2. The CDR3 runs 10 residues. Per the germline V gene, CDR1 is MNHNY and CDR2 is SVGAGI (reference sequence). In DNA, the CDR3 is TGTGCTACTAGCGGGAATGAGCAGTTCTTC. It specifies CATSGNEQFF.

In the case of this clone: The junction shows a germline mismatch at one end, possibly a read error. V and J are TRBV3-1 (or the pseudogene TRBV3-2) and TRBJ2-5; D may be TRBD1 (6 bases). The germline V gene encodes CDR1 LGHDT and CDR2 YNNKEL (reference sequence). The CDR3 spans 14 residues. The CDR3 is CASSLLTGQGTQYF. DNA for the CDR3: TGTGCCAGCAGTCTTCTGACAGGACAAGGGACCCAGTACTTC.

The chain employs TRBV6-6 and TRBJ1-1, with D unclear. The CDR3 contains 15 residues. The germline V gene encodes CDR1 MNHNY and CDR2 SVGAGI (reference sequence). Trimming removed 0 bases from V and 6 bases from J, with 14 bases in between. Here the CDR3 reads CASSYSGYPSAEAFF. The DNA for the CDR3 is TGTGCCAGCAGTTACTCCGGCTACCCAAGCGCTGAAGCTTTCTTT.

The V and J genes are TRBV27 and TRBJ1-2; 8 positions match TRBD1. This CDR3 spans 14 amino acids. Germline trimming cut 8 bases from V and 4 bases from J; bases unmatched to any gene: 9. Germline CDR1 is MNHEY and CDR2 is SMNVEV (reference sequence). CDR3 sequence: CASSQAGGGYGYTF. The CDR3 DNA is TGTGCCAGCTCCCAAGCAGGGGGCGGCTATGGCTACACCTTC.

This sequence joins TRBV3-1 (or the pseudogene TRBV3-2) and TRBJ2-2, with D possibly being TRBD2 (5 bases). The CDR3 sequence is 17 residues long. CDR1 is LGHDT, CDR2 YNNKEL, per germline (reference sequence). V was pared by 0 bases and J by 2 bases, with 13 bases between. The CDR3 loop reads CASSQDWRRINTGELFF. CDR3 DNA sequence: TGTGCCAGCAGCCAAGATTGGAGGAGAATCAACACCGGGGAGCTGTTTTTT.

This clone was counted a single time. This chain connects TRBV2 to TRBJ2-2; 8 bases agree with TRBD1. Germline V lookup: CDR1 SNHLY, CDR2 FYNNEI. V lost 4 bases to trimming and J lost 4 bases; unmatched junction nucleotides: 5. CDR3 size: 15 residues. The CDR3 DNA is TGTGCCAGCAGTGGACAGGGGTTGAGCACCGGGGAGCTGTTTTTT. This encodes CASSGQGLSTGELFF.

This clone was observed a single time. The chain couples TRBV3-1 (or the pseudogene TRBV3-2) to TRBJ2-2, with unresolved D. Germline V gene sequence: CDR1 LGHDT, CDR2 YNNKEL (reference sequence). V lost 4 bases and J 3 bases, leaving 6 bases between the germline ends. This CDR3 region has 13 residues. Here the CDR3 reads CASSPFDTGELFF. The CDR3 nucleotides are TGTGCCAGCAGCCCCTTTGACACCGGGGAGCTGTTTTTT.

V usage is TRBV2 and J usage is TRBJ1-6; possibly TRBD1 for D (5 bases). The CDR3 extends over 15 amino acids. V was trimmed by 1 base and J by 10 bases, leaving 14 bases between them. Per the germline V gene, CDR1 is SNHLY and CDR2 is FYNNEI. The CDR3 loop is CASSEEGRVYSPLHF. The CDR3 nucleotides read TGTGCCAGCAGTGAAGAGGGCAGGGTATACTCACCCCTCCACTTT.

This clone was counted a single time. The chain employs TRBV6-1 and TRBJ1-5; 7 nucleotides match TRBD1. This CDR3 is 17 amino acids long. Per germline, CDR1 MNHNS and CDR2 SASEGT. J was trimmed by 2 bases and V by 2 bases; bases with no gene match: 9. In nucleotides, the CDR3 is TGTGCCAGCAGTGAACTCAACAGGGGTTCTGGCAATCAGCCCCAGCATTTT. This encodes CASSELNRGSGNQPQHF.

J is TRBJ2-5 and V is TRBV27; 8 positions match TRBD1. Germline CDR1 MNHEY, CDR2 SMNVEV (reference sequence). The V and J ends lost 5 bases and 6 bases, in that order; junction bases with no gene match: 11. The CDR3 extends over 15 amino acids. The CDR3 protein is CASSPRTGLGQTQYF. CDR3 DNA sequence: TGTGCCAGCAGTCCGAGGACAGGGCTGGGTCAGACCCAGTACTTC.

The chain combines TRBV10-3 with TRBJ2-1; no clear D. This CDR3 spans 12 amino acids. Deletions cut 2 bases from V and 5 bases from J, with 4 bases between. Germline lookup yields CDR1 ENHRY and CDR2 SYGVKD. In nucleotides, the CDR3 is TGTGCCATCAGTGAGACTAACAATGAGCAGTTCTTC. It is translated as CAISETNNEQFF.

This clone was detected only once. The chain combines TRBV24-1 with TRBJ2-2, with TRBD2 matching 8 bases. Trimming at V came to 5 bases and at J to 0 bases, leaving 7 bases not matched to a gene. Germline-derived CDR1 and CDR2 are KGHDR and SFDVKD. The CDR3 totals 17 residues. For the CDR3, the DNA is TGTGCCACCAGTGCCCCAGCGGGAGACCCGAACACCGGGGAGCTGTTTTTT. Protein: CATSAPAGDPNTGELFF.

Only one count was recorded for this clone. This rearrangement joins TRBV5-4 to TRBJ2-7; 9 nucleotides align to TRBD2. Trimming removed 3 bases from V and 12 bases from J; junction bases left unmatched: 13. CDR1 is SGHNT and CDR2 is YYREEE in the germline V gene (reference sequence). This CDR3 comprises 14 residues. The CDR3 DNA is TGTGCCAGCAGCTCCCGATGGCGGGAGGGCCCGCTGTACTTC. Translation gives CASSSRWREGPLYF.

This chain joins TRBV19 and TRBJ2-3, with TRBD2 as a possible D gene (6 bases). CDR3 length: 12 amino acids. The V end was cut by 5 bases, the J end by 9 bases, with 12 bases between. The V gene's germline CDR1 is LNHDA and CDR2 SQIVND (reference sequence). CDR3 region: CASSPMGGTQYF. In nucleotides, the CDR3 is TGTGCCAGTAGTCCTATGGGGGGAACGCAGTATTTT.

This chain links TRBV6-5 with TRBJ2-7; 7 nucleotides line up with TRBD2. V lost 2 bases to trimming and J lost 7 bases; unmatched junction nucleotides: 14. The CDR3 has 16 residues. Germline-derived CDR1 and CDR2 are MNHEY and SVGAGI. CDR3 protein: CASSYVSGGRAVEQYF. The CDR3 DNA reads as TGTGCCAGCAGTTACGTTTCTGGAGGGAGGGCCGTAGAGCAGTACTTC.

The chain joins TRBV7-2 to TRBJ1-2; D might be TRBD1 (5 bases). Looked up from germline, CDR1 is SGHTA and CDR2 is FQGNSA. V gave up 5 bases and J gave up 3 bases, with 10 bases separating them. This CDR3 is 13 amino acids long. CDR3 sequence: CASSRVRDYGYTF. The DNA of the CDR3 is TGTGCCAGCAGCCGAGTCAGGGACTATGGCTACACCTTC.

V gene TRBV12-3 or TRBV12-4 combines with J gene TRBJ1-2; the D gene is possibly TRBD1 (6 bases). Trimming took 3 bases from V and 5 from J, leaving 7 bases between them. The CDR3 extends over 12 amino acids. The CDR3 coding sequence is TGTGCCAGCAGTTTTCAGGGGTATGGCTACACCTTC. It translates to CASSFQGYGYTF.

The chain joins TRBV3-1 (or the pseudogene TRBV3-2) to TRBJ2-5, with a possible D match to TRBD2 (6 bases). Germline V gene data show CDR1 as LGHDT and CDR2 as YNNKEL (reference sequence). The CDR3 contains 15 residues. V was trimmed by 1 base and J by 5 bases, leaving 14 bases between them. CDR3 coding DNA: TGTGCCAGCAGCCAAGGGGCTAAGGGGAGGGAGACCCAGTACTTC. It is translated as CASSQGAKGRETQYF.